Shown below are 9 T cell receptor beta chains from a single sample sequenced in a study of cytomegalovirus exposure and HLA in healthy donors. Sequenced by immunoSEQ multiplex PCR; TCRdb stores in-frame clones only, minus some. The table shows 150,000 or so clones, with about 86% occurring only once. Specimen: PBMCs. These receptors originate from a man between 18 and 35 years old in good health and CMV-seropositive.

The chain employs TRBV4-2 and TRBJ2-3, with 12 bases identical to TRBD2. Per the germline V gene, CDR1 is LGHNA and CDR2 is YNFKEQ. The CDR3 consists of 15 residues. Trimming cost V 4 bases and J 3 bases; bases outside gene matches: 2. The CDR3 loop is CASSPGLAGTDTQYF. The CDR3 DNA follows: TGTGCCAGCAGCCCGGGACTAGCGGGTACAGATACGCAGTATTTT.

The chain carries TRBV30 and TRBJ2-3, with 10 bases identical to TRBD2. Germline assignment: CDR1 GTSNPN and CDR2 SVGIG (reference sequence). CDR3 length: 14 residues. V shed 6 bases, J shed 0 bases, and the junction held 3 bases outside the gene matches. The CDR3 protein is CACRLAGSTDTQYF. In nucleotides, the CDR3 is TGTGCCTGCCGACTAGCGGGCAGCACAGATACGCAGTATTTT.

This rearrangement joins TRBV7-2 to TRBJ2-7; 7 positions agree with TRBD1. There are 13 residues in the CDR3. Per the germline V gene, CDR1 is SGHTA and CDR2 is FQGNSA. V was pared by 5 bases and J by 9 bases, with 10 bases of the junction left unmatched. CDR3 amino acids: CASSRQGTPVQYF. The CDR3 nucleotides read TGTGCCAGCAGCAGACAGGGCACACCAGTGCAGTACTTC.

The chain uses TRBV5-6 and TRBJ2-3; D uncertain. Per the germline V gene, CDR1 is SGHDT and CDR2 is YYEEEE. The CDR3 totals 15 residues. V was trimmed by 4 bases and J by 0 bases, leaving 12 bases between them. In nucleotides, the CDR3 is TGTGCCAGCAGCCTGCGGCGCCTCAGCACAGATACGCAGTATTTT. As protein: CASSLRRLSTDTQYF.

This chain links TRBV5-4 with TRBJ1-1; 9 nucleotides align to TRBD1. Trimming at V came to 3 bases and at J to 4 bases, leaving 4 bases not matched to a gene. Germline CDR1 and CDR2: SGHNT and YYREEE (reference sequence). The CDR3 length is 14 residues. CDR3 residues: CASSSQGAGTEAFF. In nucleotides, the CDR3 is TGTGCCAGCAGCTCACAGGGGGCTGGCACTGAAGCTTTCTTT.

A word on this clone: Within the sample, other DNA sequences also encode this same CDR3. The V gene is TRBV29-1, the J gene TRBJ2-7, with 7 bases aligning to TRBD1. The CDR3 contains 12 residues. In germline, CDR1 is SQVTM, CDR2 ANQGSEA. Losses at the gene ends were 6 bases for V and 4 bases for J; bases not matched to a gene: 6. CDR3 amino acids: CSVTGTEYEQYF. The CDR3 region has the DNA TGCAGCGTGACCGGGACAGAATACGAGCAGTACTTC.

The chain couples TRBV7-9 to TRBJ2-7, with TRBD1 identical over 8 bases. This CDR3 spans 16 amino acids. Per germline, CDR1 SEHNR and CDR2 FQNEAQ (reference sequence). After removal of 2 bases from V and 2 bases from J, the junction contained 8 bases not matched to a gene. CDR3 loop: CASSLKGGQGPYEQYF. CDR3 nucleotide sequence: TGTGCCAGCAGCTTAAAGGGAGGACAGGGCCCCTACGAGCAGTACTTC.

This clone turned up a few times. The chain recombines TRBV5-1 with TRBJ1-1, with D maybe TRBD1 (5 bases). Looked up from germline, CDR1 is SGHRS and CDR2 is YFSETQ. Trimming pared 4 bases from V and 4 bases from J, leaving 14 bases between. CDR3 size: 14 residues. CDR3: CASSARRGSTEAFF. DNA of the CDR3: TGCGCCAGCAGCGCCCGGAGGGGTAGCACTGAAGCTTTCTTT.

The chain employs TRBV5-1 and TRBJ1-1; no definite D call. Germline-derived CDR1 and CDR2 are SGHRS and YFSETQ. V lost 3 bases and J 5 bases, leaving 11 bases between the germline ends. The CDR3 is 13 residues long. The CDR3 region is CASSSTAGTEAFF. The CDR3 nucleotides read TGCGCCAGCAGCTCCACAGCGGGGACTGAAGCTTTCTTT. The variable domain in full, completed from reference TRBV5-1 and TRBJ1-1, reads KAGVTQTPRYLIKTRGQQVTLSCSPISGHRSVSWYQQTPGQGLQFLFEYFSETQRNKGNFPGRFSGRQFSNSRSEMNVSTLELGDSALYLCASSSTAGTEAFFGQGTRLTVV.